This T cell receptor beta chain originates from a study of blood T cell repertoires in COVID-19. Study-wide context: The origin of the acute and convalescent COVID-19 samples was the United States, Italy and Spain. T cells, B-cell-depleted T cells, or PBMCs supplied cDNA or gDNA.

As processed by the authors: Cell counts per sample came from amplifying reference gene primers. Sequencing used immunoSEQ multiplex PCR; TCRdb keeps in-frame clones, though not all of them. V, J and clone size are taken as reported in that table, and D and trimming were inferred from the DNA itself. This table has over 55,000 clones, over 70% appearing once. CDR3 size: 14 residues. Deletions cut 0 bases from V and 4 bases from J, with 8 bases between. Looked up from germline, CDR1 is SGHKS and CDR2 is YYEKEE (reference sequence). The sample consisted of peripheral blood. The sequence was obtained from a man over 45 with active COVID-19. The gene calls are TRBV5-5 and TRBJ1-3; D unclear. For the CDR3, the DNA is TGTGCCAGCAGCTTGGCACAGAGCGGAAACACCATATATTTT. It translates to CASSLAQSGNTIYF.